This note documents a single T cell receptor beta chain sequence. As yet, its antigen is unknown. Germline CDR1 is GTSNPN and CDR2 is SVGIG (reference sequence). This CDR3 is built from 14 residues. V gave up 7 bases and J gave up 6 bases; unmatched junction bases: 13. Patients with alopecia areata provided lesional scalp punch biopsies as well as peripheral blood. This sample stems from a study of CD8+ T cells in alopecia areata. Study summary: Treated patients took oral tofacitinib at 5 to 10 mg twice daily. Study results and limitations: Higher clonality than in normal scalp was seen in lesional scalp, especially alopecia totalis/universalis.

Reverse transcription of extracted RNA yielded cDNA, which provided the sequencing template. Profiled with immunoSEQ multiplex PCR; TCRdb holds only in-frame clones, not every one. The sample shows about 11,000 clones, roughly 62% of them seen only once. The chain employs TRBV30 and TRBJ1-2; 8 nucleotides line up with TRBD1. The source material was skin, sampled at week 0. The receptor was isolated from a human donor with alopecia areata. CDR3 sequence (DNA): TGTGCCTCCCAGGACAGGGTCCCTGGGCATGGCTACACCTTC. Protein product: CASQDRVPGHGYTF.